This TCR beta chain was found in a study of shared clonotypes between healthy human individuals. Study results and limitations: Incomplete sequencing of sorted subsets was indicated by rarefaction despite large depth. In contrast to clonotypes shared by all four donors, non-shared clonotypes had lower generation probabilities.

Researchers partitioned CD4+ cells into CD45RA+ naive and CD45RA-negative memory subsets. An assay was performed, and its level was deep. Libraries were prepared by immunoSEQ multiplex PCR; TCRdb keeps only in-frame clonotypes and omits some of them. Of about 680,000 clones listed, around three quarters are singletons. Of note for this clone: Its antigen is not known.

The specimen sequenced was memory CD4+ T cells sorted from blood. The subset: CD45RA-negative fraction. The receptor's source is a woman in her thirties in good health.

CDR3 sequence (DNA): TGCGCCAGCAGCTTGGGGGCTAGCGCCTCCTACAATGAGCAGTTCTTC. Its protein product is CASSLGASASYNEQFF. The rearrangement uses TRBV5-1 and TRBJ2-1; D perhaps matches TRBD2 (6 bases). CDR1 and CDR2 from the germline V gene are SGHRS and YFSETQ. The CDR3 covers 16 residues. V shed 0 bases and J shed 0 bases, with 10 bases lying between them.